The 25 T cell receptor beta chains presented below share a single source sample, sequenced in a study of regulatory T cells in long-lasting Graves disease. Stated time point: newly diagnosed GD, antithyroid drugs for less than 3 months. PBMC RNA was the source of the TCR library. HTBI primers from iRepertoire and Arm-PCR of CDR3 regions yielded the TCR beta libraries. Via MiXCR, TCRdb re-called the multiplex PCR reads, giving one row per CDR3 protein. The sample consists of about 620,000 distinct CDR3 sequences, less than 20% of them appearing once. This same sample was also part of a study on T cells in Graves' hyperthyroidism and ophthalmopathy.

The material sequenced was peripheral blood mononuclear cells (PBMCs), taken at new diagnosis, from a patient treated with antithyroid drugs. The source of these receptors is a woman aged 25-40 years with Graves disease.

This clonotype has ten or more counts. DNA of the CDR3: TGTGCCAGCAGTTTATTGGAGGGAGGGCGGACTGAAGCTTTCTTT. It is translated as CASSLLEGGRTEAFF. The chain joins TRBV28 to TRBJ1-1; D gene unclear. CDR1 is MDHEN and CDR2 is SYDVKM in the germline V gene. The CDR3 is made up of 15 amino acids. Between the trimmed V and J ends, which lost 1 base and 5 bases, there was a span of 14 bases. Variable domain in full (rest from reference TRBV28 and TRBJ1-1): DVKVTQSSRYLVKRTGEKVFLECVQDMDHENMFWYRQDPGLGLRLIYFSYDVKMKEKGDIPEGYSVSREKKERFSLILESASTNQTSMYLCASSLLEGGRTEAFFGQGTRLTVV.

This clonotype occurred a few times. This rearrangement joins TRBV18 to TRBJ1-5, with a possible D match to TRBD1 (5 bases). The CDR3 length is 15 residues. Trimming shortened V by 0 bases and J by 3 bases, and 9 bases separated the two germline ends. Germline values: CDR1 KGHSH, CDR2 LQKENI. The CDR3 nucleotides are TGTGCCAGCTCACCACCACCGGGGGACAATCAGCCCCAGCATTTT. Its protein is CASSPPPGDNQPQHF.

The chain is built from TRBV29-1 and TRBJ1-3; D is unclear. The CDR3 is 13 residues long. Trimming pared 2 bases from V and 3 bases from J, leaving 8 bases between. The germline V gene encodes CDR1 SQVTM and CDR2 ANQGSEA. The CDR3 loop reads CSVEFLNGNTIYF. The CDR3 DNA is TGCAGCGTTGAATTCCTGAATGGAAACACCATATATTTT. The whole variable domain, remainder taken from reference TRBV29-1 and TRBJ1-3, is SAVISQKPSRDICQRGTSLTIQCQVDSQVTMMFWYRQQPGQSLTLIATANQGSEATYESGFVIDKFPISRPNLTFSTLTVSNMSPEDSSIYLCSVEFLNGNTIYFGEGSWLTVV.

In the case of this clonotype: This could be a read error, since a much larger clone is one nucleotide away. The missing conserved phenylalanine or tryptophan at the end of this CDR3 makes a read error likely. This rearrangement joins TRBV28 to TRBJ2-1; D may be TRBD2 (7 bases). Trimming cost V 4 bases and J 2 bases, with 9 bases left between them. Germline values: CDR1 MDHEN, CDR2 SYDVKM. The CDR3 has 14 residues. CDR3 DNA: TGTGCCAGCAGTTCGGGGGGCCCCTACAATGAGCAGTTCTCC. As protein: CASSSGGPYNEQFS.

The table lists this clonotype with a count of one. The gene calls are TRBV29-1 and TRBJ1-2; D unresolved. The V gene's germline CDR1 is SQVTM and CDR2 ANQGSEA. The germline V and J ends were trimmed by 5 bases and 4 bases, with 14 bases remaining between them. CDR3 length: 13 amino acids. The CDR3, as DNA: TGCAGCGTTTACAGCGCCCAGGTCTATGGCTACACCTTC. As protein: CSVYSAQVYGYTF.

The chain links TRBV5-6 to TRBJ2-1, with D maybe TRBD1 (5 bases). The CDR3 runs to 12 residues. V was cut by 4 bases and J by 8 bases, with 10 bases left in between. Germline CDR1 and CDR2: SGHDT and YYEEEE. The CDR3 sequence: CASSLRGYEQFF. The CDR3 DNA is TGTGCCAGCAGCCTTAGGGGCTATGAGCAGTTCTTC.

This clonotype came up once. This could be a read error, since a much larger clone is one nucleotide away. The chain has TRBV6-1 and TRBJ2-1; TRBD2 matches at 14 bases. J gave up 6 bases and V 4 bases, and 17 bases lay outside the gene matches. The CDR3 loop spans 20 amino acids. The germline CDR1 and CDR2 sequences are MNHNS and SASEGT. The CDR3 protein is CASSGGSGTSGRRGCNEQFF. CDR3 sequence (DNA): TGTGCCAGCAGTGGGGGATCCGGGACTAGCGGGAGAAGGGGGTGCAATGAGCAGTTCTTC.

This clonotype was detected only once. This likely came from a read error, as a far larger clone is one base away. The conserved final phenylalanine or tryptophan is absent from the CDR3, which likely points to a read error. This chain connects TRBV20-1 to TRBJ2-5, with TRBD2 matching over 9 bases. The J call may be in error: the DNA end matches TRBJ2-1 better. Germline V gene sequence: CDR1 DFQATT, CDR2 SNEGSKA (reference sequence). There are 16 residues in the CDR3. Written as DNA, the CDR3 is TGCAGTGCTAGAGATCCCGCGGGAGGGTTGTTCAATGAGCAGTTCTCC. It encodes CSARDPAGGLFNEQFS.

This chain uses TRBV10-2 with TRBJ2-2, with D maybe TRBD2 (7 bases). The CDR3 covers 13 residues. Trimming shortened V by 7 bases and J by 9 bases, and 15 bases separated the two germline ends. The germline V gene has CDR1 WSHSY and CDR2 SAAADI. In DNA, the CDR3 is TGCGCCAGCAACCTTGGGGGGGCCCGGGAGCTGTTTTTT. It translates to CASNLGGARELFF.

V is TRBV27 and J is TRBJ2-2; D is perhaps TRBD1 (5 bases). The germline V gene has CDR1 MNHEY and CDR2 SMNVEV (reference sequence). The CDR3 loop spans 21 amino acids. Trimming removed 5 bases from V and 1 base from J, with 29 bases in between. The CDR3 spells CASSTLLYRFQPTKNTGELFF. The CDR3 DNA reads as TGTGCCAGCAGTACCCTCCTTTACAGGTTTCAACCAACCAAGAACACCGGGGAGCTGTTTTTT.

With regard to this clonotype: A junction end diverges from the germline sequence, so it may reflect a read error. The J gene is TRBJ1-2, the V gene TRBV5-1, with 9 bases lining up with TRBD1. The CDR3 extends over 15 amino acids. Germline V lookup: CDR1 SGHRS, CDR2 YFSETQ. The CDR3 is CASSHGQGTNYGSTF. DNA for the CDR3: TGCGCCAGCAGCCACGGACAGGGGACTAACTATGGCTCCACCTTC. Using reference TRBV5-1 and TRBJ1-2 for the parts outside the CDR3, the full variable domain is KAGVTQTPRYLIKTRGQQVTLSCSPISGHRSVSWYQQTPGQGLQFLFEYFSETQRNKGNFPGRFSGRQFSNSRSEMNVSTLELGDSALYLCASSHGQGTNYGSTFGSGTRLTVV.

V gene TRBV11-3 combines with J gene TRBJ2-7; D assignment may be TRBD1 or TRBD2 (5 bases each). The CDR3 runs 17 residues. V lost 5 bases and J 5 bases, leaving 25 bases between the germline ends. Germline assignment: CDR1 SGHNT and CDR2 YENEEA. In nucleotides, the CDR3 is TGTGCCAGCAGCCAATTAGAAATCAGCCGGGACCAGGACGAGCAGTACTTC. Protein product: CASSQLEISRDQDEQYF.

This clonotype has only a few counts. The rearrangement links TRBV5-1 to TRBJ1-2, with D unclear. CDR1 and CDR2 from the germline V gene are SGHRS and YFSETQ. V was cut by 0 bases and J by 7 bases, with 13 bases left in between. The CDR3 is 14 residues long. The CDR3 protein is CASSLANSFSGYTF. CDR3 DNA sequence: TGCGCCAGCAGCTTGGCGAACTCGTTCTCTGGCTACACCTTC.

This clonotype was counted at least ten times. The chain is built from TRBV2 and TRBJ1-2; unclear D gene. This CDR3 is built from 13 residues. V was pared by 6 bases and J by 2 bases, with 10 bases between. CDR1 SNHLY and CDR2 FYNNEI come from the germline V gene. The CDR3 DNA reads TGTGCCAGCAGCCAGAGCCCCAACTATGGCTACACCTTC. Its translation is CASSQSPNYGYTF.

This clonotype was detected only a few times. The CDR3, as DNA: TGTGCCAGTAGTTCGATCGGGACAGCTTCTAACACCGGGGAGCTGTTTTTT. It codes for CASSSIGTASNTGELFF. The chain uses TRBV19 and TRBJ2-2, with TRBD1 identical over 7 bases. Germline CDR1 is LNHDA and CDR2 is SQIVND (reference sequence). This CDR3 has 17 residues. V shed 5 bases and J 2 bases; nucleotides not matched to a gene: 11.

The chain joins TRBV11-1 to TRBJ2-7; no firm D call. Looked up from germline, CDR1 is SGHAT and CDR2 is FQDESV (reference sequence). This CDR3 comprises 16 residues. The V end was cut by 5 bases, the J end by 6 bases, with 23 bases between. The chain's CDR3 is CASSPRPGSSSPEQYF. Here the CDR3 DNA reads TGTGCCAGCAGCCCCCGGCCCGGATCCTCCTCGCCCGAGCAGTACTTC. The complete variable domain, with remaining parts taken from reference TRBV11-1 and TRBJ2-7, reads EAEVAQSPRYKITEKSQAVAFWCDPISGHATLYWYRQILGQGPELLVQFQDESVVDDSQLPKDRFSAERLKGVDSTLKIQPAELGDSAMYLCASSPRPGSSSPEQYFGPGTRLTVT.

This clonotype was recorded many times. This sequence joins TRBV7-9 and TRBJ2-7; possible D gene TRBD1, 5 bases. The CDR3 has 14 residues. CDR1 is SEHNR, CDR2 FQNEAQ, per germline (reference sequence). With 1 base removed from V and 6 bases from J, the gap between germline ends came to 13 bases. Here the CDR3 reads CASSLDTGLGEQYF. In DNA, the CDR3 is TGTGCCAGCAGCTTAGATACAGGTTTAGGCGAGCAGTACTTC.

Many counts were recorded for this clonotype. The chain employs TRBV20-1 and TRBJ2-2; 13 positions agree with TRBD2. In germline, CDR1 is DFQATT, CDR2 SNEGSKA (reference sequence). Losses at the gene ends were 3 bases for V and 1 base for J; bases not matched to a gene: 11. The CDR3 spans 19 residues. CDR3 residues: CSARGLAGLAGLNTGELFF. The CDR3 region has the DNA TGCAGTGCTAGGGGCTTGGCGGGACTAGCGGGGTTGAACACCGGGGAGCTGTTTTTT.

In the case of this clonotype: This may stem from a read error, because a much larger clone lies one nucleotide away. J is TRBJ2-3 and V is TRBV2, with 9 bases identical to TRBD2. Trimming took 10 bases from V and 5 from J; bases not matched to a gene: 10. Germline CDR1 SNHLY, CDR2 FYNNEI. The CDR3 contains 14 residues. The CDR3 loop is CATDPSGRKDTQYF. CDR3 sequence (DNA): TGTGCCACCGACCCCAGCGGGAGGAAAGATACGCAGTATTTT.

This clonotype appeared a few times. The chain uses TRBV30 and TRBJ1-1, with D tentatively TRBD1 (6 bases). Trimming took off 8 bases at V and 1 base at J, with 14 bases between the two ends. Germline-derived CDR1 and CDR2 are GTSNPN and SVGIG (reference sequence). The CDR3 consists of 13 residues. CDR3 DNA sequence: TGTGCCCGGGGAGGGGGGCCGAACACTGAAGCTTTCTTT. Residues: CARGGGPNTEAFF.

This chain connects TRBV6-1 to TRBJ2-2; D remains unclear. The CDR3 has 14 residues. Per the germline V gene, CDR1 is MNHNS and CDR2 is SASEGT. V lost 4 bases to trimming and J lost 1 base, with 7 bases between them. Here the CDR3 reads CASSVLQNTGELFF. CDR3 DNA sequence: TGTGCCAGCAGTGTCCTACAGAACACCGGGGAGCTGTTTTTT.

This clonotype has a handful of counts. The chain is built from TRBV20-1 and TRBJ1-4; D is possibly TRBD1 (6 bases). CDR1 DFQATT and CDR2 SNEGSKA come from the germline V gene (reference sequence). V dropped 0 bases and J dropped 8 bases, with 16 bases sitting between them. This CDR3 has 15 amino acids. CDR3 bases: TGCAGTGCTAGAGATCAGGGGCTCCCCGGGGAAAAACTGTTTTTT. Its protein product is CSARDQGLPGEKLFF.

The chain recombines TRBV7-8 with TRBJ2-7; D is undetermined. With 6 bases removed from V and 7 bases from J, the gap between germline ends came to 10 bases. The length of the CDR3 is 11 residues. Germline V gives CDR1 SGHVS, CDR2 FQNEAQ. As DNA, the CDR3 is TGTGCCAGCAGGTTAAAGGAGGAGCAGTACTTC. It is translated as CASRLKEEQYF.

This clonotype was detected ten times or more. The CDR3 region is CASSFRTGTGASGYNEQFF. CDR3 DNA sequence: TGCGCCAGCAGCTTCCGTACCGGGACAGGGGCTAGCGGATACAATGAGCAGTTCTTC. J is TRBJ2-1 and V is TRBV5-1; 10 positions match TRBD1. V gave up 2 bases and J gave up 4 bases; unmatched junction bases: 15. This CDR3 spans 19 amino acids. In germline, CDR1 is SGHRS, CDR2 YFSETQ.

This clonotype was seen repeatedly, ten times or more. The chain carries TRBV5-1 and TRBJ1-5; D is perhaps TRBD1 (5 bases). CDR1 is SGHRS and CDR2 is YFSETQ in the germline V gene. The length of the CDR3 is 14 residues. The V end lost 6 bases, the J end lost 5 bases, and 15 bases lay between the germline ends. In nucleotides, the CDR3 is TGCGCCAGCACTGGTGGAGGGGAGTATCAGCCCCAGCATTTT. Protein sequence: CASTGGGEYQPQHF.